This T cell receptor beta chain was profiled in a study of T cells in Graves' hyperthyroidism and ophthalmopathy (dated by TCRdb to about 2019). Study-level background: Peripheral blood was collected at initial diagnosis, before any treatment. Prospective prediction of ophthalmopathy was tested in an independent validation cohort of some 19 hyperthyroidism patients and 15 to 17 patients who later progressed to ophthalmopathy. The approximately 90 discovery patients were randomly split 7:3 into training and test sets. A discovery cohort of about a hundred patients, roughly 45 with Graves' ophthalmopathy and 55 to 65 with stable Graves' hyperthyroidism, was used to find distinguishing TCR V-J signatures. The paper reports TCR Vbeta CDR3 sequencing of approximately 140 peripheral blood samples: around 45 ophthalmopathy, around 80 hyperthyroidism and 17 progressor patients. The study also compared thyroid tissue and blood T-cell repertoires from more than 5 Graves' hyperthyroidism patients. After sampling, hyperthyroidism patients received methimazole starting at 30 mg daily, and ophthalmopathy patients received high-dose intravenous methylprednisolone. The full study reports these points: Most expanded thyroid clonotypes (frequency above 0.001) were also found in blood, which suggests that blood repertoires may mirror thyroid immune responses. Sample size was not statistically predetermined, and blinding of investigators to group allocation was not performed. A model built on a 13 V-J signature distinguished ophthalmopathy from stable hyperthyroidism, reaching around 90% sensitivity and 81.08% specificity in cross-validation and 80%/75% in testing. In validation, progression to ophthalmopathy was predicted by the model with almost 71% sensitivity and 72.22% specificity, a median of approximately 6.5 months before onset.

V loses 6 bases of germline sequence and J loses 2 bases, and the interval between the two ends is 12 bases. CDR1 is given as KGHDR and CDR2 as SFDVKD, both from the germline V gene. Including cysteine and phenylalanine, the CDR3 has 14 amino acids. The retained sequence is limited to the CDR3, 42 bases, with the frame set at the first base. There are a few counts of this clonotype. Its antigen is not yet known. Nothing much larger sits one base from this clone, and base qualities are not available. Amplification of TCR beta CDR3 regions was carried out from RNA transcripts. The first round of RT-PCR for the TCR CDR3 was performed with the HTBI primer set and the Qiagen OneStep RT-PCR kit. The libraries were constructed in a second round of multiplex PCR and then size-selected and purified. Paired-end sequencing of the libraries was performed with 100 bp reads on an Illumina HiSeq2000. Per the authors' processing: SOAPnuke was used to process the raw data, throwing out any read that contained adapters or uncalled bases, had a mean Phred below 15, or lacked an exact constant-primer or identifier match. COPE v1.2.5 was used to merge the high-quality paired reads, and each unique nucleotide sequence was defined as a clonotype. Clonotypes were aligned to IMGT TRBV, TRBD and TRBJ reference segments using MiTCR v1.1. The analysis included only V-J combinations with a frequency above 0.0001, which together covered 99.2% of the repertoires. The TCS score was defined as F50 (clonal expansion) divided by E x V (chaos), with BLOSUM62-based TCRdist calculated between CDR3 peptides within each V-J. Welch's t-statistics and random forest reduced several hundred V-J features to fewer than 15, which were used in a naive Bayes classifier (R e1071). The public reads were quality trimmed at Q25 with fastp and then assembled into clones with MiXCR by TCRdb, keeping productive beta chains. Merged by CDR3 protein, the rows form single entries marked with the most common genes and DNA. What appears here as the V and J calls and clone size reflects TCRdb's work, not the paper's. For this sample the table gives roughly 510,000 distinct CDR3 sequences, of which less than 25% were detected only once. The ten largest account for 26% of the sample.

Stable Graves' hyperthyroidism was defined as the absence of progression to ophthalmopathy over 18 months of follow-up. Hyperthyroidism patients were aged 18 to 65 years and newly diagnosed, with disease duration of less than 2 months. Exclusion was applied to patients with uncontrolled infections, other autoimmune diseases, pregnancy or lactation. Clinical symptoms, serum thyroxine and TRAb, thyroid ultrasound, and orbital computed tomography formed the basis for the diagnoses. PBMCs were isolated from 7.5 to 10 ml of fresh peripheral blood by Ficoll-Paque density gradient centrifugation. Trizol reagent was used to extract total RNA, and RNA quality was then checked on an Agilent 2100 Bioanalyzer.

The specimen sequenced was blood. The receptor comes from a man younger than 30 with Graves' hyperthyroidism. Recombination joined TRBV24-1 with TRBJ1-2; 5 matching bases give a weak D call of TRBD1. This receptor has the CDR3 CATSSSDRNYGYTF. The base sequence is TGTGCCACCAGTTCGTCAGACAGAAACTATGGCTACACCTTC.